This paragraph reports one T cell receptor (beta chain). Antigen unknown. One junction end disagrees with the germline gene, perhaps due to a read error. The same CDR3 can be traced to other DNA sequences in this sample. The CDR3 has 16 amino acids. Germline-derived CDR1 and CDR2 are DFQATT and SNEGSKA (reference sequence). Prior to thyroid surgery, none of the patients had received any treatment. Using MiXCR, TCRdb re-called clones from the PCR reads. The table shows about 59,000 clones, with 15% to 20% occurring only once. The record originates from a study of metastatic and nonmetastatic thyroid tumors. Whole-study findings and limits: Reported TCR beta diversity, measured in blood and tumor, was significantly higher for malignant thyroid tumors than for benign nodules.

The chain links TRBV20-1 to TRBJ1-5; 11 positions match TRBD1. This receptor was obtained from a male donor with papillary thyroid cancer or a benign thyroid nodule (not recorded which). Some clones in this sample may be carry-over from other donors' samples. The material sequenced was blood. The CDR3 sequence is CSARDLGQGASQPQHF. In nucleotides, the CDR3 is TGCAGTGCTAGAGATCTAGGACAGGGGGCTTCTCAGCCACAGCATTTT.